This paragraph covers one TCR beta chain sequence. This sample is part of a study of blood T cell repertoires in COVID-19. The table came from immunoSEQ multiplex PCR; TCRdb's copy has only in-frame clones and leaves some out. The sample shows about 60,000 clones, approximately 85% of them seen only once. V shed 2 bases and J 8 bases; nucleotides not matched to a gene: 3. The CDR3 covers 14 residues. Germline values: CDR1 MNHEY, CDR2 SVGAGI. What was sequenced was peripheral blood. This clonotype was sampled from a human donor in a cohort sampled during active COVID-19. The V gene is TRBV6-5, the J gene TRBJ2-7; TRBD2 aligns across 13 bases. CDR3 bases: TGTGCCAGCAGTTACCCGGGACTAGCGGGGCAGCAGTACTTC. Its protein product is CASSYPGLAGQQYF.